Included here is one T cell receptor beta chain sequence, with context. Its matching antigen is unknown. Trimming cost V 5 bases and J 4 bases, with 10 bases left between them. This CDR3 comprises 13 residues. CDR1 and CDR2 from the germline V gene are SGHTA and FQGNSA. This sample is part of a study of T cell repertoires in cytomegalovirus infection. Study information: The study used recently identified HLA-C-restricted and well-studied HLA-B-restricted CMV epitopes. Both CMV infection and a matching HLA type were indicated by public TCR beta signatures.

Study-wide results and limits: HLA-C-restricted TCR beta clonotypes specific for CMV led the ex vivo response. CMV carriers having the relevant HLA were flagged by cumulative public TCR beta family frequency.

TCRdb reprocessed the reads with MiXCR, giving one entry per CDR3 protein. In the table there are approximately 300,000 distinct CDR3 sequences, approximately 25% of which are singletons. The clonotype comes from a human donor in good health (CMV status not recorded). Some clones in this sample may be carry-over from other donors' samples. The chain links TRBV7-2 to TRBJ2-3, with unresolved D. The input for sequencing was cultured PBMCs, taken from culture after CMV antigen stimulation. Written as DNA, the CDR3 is TGTGCCAGCAGCCCATCCCGGCCAGATACGCAGTATTTT. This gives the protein CASSPSRPDTQYF.